Presented here are 28 T cell receptor beta chains from one specimen sequenced in a study of blood T cell repertoires in COVID-19. Clones were read by immunoSEQ multiplex PCR, and TCRdb kept only the in-frame ones, dropping some. This sample has around 310,000 clones, with about 91% found just once. Sequencing was carried out using PBMCs or T cells enriched from blood (not recorded which). Source of these receptors: a woman aged 40 to 49 who had recovered from COVID-19.

The V gene is TRBV2, the J gene TRBJ2-7; D possibly corresponds to TRBD1 (6 bases). The V gene lost 6 bases and the J gene lost 2 bases, with 11 bases spanning the gap. This CDR3 spans 13 amino acids. The germline V gene encodes CDR1 SNHLY and CDR2 FYNNEI. CDR3 DNA: TGTGCCAGCAGAACAGGGCTAACCTACGAGCAGTACTTC. This encodes CASRTGLTYEQYF.

This chain uses TRBV13 with TRBJ2-2; D may be TRBD2 (6 bases). Germline V gives CDR1 PRHDT, CDR2 FYEKMQ (reference sequence). The germline V and J ends were trimmed by 2 bases and 7 bases, with 11 bases remaining between them. The CDR3 is 14 amino acids. The CDR3 loop reads CASSLSGEDGELFF. The CDR3 DNA sequence: TGTGCCAGCAGCTTATCGGGGGAGGACGGGGAGCTGTTTTTT.

The CDR3 region is CASSGTSGRAGNEQFF. For the CDR3, the DNA is TGTGCCAGTAGTGGGACTAGCGGGAGGGCCGGTAATGAGCAGTTCTTC. This chain uses TRBV19 with TRBJ2-1, with TRBD2 matching 16 bases. V dropped 5 bases and J dropped 7; count of bases not matched to a gene: 5. This CDR3 spans 16 amino acids. Germline V lookup: CDR1 LNHDA, CDR2 SQIVND (reference sequence). The variable domain in full, completed from reference TRBV19 and TRBJ2-1, reads DGGITQSPKYLFRKEGQNVTLSCEQNLNHDAMYWYRQDPGQGLRLIYYSQIVNDFQKGDIAEGYSVSREKKESFPLTVTSAQKNPTAFYLCASSGTSGRAGNEQFFGPGTRLTVL.

The chain combines TRBV3-1 (or the pseudogene TRBV3-2) with TRBJ1-1, with D possibly being TRBD1 (5 bases). The germline gives CDR1 LGHDT, CDR2 YNNKEL (reference sequence). The CDR3 consists of 14 residues. V lost 4 bases to trimming and J lost 3 bases, with 12 bases between them. The CDR3 sequence: CASSLQGRDTEAFF. For the CDR3, the DNA is TGTGCCAGCAGCCTCCAGGGCCGGGACACTGAAGCTTTCTTT.

This CDR3 reads CASSGPTDTQYF. The CDR3, as DNA: TGTGCCAGCAGTGGGCCTACAGATACGCAGTATTTT. This chain uses TRBV12-3 or TRBV12-4 with TRBJ2-3; D gene unclear. The CDR3 has 12 amino acids. The ends were cut back, 5 bases at V and 3 bases at J, with 6 bases in the middle.

The rearrangement joins TRBV6-2 or TRBV6-3 to TRBJ2-7, with D tentatively TRBD2 (5 bases). CDR3 size: 16 residues. CDR1 is MNHEY and CDR2 is SVGEGT in the germline V gene. V lost 5 bases, J lost 4 bases, and 21 bases lay in between. The CDR3 nucleotides read TGTGCCAGCAGTCAACCGGCGGGCCCAAACCCTTACGAGCAGTACTTC. The encoded protein is CASSQPAGPNPYEQYF.

The CDR3 DNA reads TGTGCCAGCAGCGTAGTTTTGGGCTTTACTGAAGCTTTCTTT. It is translated as CASSVVLGFTEAFF. The chain carries TRBV9 and TRBJ1-1, with unresolved D. The CDR3 covers 14 residues. Germline lookup yields CDR1 SGDLS and CDR2 YYNGEE. Trimming removed 0 bases at V and 5 bases at J, with 11 bases between. The whole variable domain, remainder taken from reference TRBV9 and TRBJ1-1, is DSGVTQTPKHLITATGQRVTLRCSPRSGDLSVYWYQQSLDQGLQFLIQYYNGEERAKGNILERFSAQQFPDLHSELNLSSLELGDSALYFCASSVVLGFTEAFFGQGTRLTVV.

This chain links TRBV29-1 with TRBJ1-1, with 8 bases lining up with TRBD1. Germline-derived CDR1 and CDR2 are SQVTM and ANQGSEA. Trimming at V came to 7 bases and at J to 8 bases, leaving 9 bases not matched to a gene. The CDR3 length is 12 residues. The CDR3 sequence is CSALGQGREAFF. The CDR3 nucleotides are TGCAGCGCCTTAGGACAGGGACGGGAAGCTTTCTTT.

This chain connects TRBV28 to TRBJ2-5; 7 bases agree with TRBD2. Germline-derived CDR1 and CDR2 are MDHEN and SYDVKM. CDR3 length: 14 residues. V lost 2 bases to trimming and J lost 4 bases; unmatched junction nucleotides: 4. The CDR3 is CASSLRGGGETQYF. The CDR3 coding sequence is TGTGCCAGCAGTTTACGGGGCGGGGGAGAGACCCAGTACTTC.

The rearrangement uses TRBV6-1 and TRBJ2-1, with TRBD2 matching 10 bases. The V gene end was trimmed by 2 bases and the J gene end by 0 bases; junction bases not matched to a gene: 10. The CDR3 contains 19 residues. Germline CDR1 MNHNS, CDR2 SASEGT. The CDR3 nucleotides are TGTGCCAGCAGTGAACGGCCACTAGCGGGGCTGAGCTCCTACAATGAGCAGTTCTTC. This translates into CASSERPLAGLSSYNEQFF.

This clone was recorded once. The chain employs TRBV4-3 and TRBJ2-7; 9 nucleotides agree with TRBD1. The junction had 6 bases not matched to a gene; V was cut back by 0 bases and J by 0 bases. Germline V gene data show CDR1 as LGHNA and CDR2 as YSLEER. The CDR3 extends over 17 amino acids. CDR3 in amino acids: CASSQDPQGAGSYEQYF. The CDR3 coding sequence is TGCGCCAGCAGCCAAGACCCACAGGGGGCTGGCTCCTACGAGCAGTACTTC.

The chain recombines TRBV15 with TRBJ2-1, with D uncertain. The CDR3 consists of 14 residues. The V gene lost 2 bases and the J gene lost 5 bases, with 10 bases spanning the gap. Germline V CDR1 and CDR2: LNHNV, YYDKDF (reference sequence). CDR3 sequence: CATSRPAENNEQFF. CDR3 nucleotides: TGTGCCACCAGCAGACCCGCAGAAAACAATGAGCAGTTCTTC.

The rearrangement joins TRBV6-2 or TRBV6-3 to TRBJ2-1; 13 positions agree with TRBD2. V lost 2 bases, J lost 8 bases, and 12 bases stayed unmatched. This CDR3 region has 18 residues. The germline V gene has CDR1 MNHEY and CDR2 SVGEGT. CDR3 DNA: TGTGCCAGCAGTTACCCGAACCTACTAGCGGGGGGGACGGATGAGCAGTTCTTC. Protein sequence: CASSYPNLLAGGTDEQFF.

The genes are TRBV11-2 and TRBJ1-2; possibly TRBD1 for D (6 bases). V lost 6 bases, J lost 4 bases, and 15 bases lay in between. Germline assignment: CDR1 SGHAT and CDR2 FQNNGV. This CDR3 comprises 14 residues. CDR3 sequence reads: CASSSPGQPYGYTF. The CDR3 nucleotides are TGTGCCAGCAGTTCGCCGGGACAACCCTATGGCTACACCTTC. Full variable domain (outside the CDR3, taken from reference TRBV11-2 and TRBJ1-2): EAGVAQSPRYKIIEKRQSVAFWCNPISGHATLYWYQQILGQGPKLLIQFQNNGVVDDSQLPKDRFSAERLKGVDSTLKIQPAKLEDSAVYLCASSSPGQPYGYTFGSGTRLTVV.

The chain has TRBV5-6 and TRBJ1-6; a weak D match, TRBD1 (5 bases). The CDR3 length is 15 residues. V was cut by 4 bases and J by 3 bases, with 11 bases left in between. The V gene's germline CDR1 is SGHDT and CDR2 YYEEEE. The CDR3 bases are TGTGCCAGCAGCGGAATGGGGGGCTATAATTCACCCCTCCACTTT. This gives the protein CASSGMGGYNSPLHF.

This rearrangement joins TRBV3-1 (or the pseudogene TRBV3-2) to TRBJ2-3, with 11 positions matching TRBD2. The CDR3 is 17 residues long. Per germline, CDR1 LGHDT and CDR2 YNNKEL (reference sequence). V shed 5 bases and J 3 bases; nucleotides not matched to a gene: 10. This CDR3 reads CASSSMGLAVITDTQYF. CDR3 in DNA: TGTGCCAGCAGCTCCATGGGACTAGCGGTTATTACAGATACGCAGTATTTT.

In its sample, this clone was seen a few times. The chain's CDR3 is CASSPSGGGGTEAFF. The CDR3 coding sequence is TGTGCCAGCAGCCCCAGTGGTGGGGGAGGGACTGAAGCTTTCTTT. The rearrangement uses TRBV9 and TRBJ1-1, with D possibly TRBD1 on 5 matching bases. Per germline, CDR1 SGDLS and CDR2 YYNGEE. The CDR3 length is 15 residues. V dropped 4 bases and J dropped 5 bases, with 18 bases sitting between them.

The chain is built from TRBV6-2 or TRBV6-3 and TRBJ1-2; TRBD1 aligns across 9 bases. The CDR3 has 16 amino acids. Germline CDR1 reads MNHEY; CDR2 reads SVGEGT. V was pared by 2 bases and J by 4 bases, with 8 bases of the junction left unmatched. The CDR3 here is CASSYLGQGNSYGYTF. CDR3 nucleotide sequence: TGTGCCAGCAGTTACCTGGGACAGGGAAACTCCTATGGCTACACCTTC.

This sequence joins TRBV5-4 and TRBJ1-1; 9 bases agree with TRBD1. Per germline, CDR1 SGHNT and CDR2 YYREEE (reference sequence). This CDR3 has 14 amino acids. The junction had 8 bases not matched to a gene; V was cut back by 0 bases and J by 11 bases. CDR3 bases: TGTGCCAGCAGCTTGGCCCCGGGACAGGGTAACGCTTTCTTT. Protein product: CASSLAPGQGNAFF.

The chain uses TRBV15 and TRBJ1-5, with 7 positions matching TRBD1. The CDR3 runs 14 residues. Germline V CDR1 and CDR2: LNHNV, YYDKDF (reference sequence). V dropped 4 bases and J dropped 7; count of bases not matched to a gene: 7. As DNA, the CDR3 is TGTGCCACCAGCATAATGACAGGGTGGCAGCCCCAGCATTTT. Its translation is CATSIMTGWQPQHF.

This rearrangement joins TRBV7-3 to TRBJ1-6; D gene uncertain. This CDR3 has 14 amino acids. Germline assignment: CDR1 SGHTA and CDR2 FQGTGA. V was trimmed by 7 bases and J by 7 bases, leaving 14 bases between them. The CDR3 sequence: CASIVHALNSPLHF. The CDR3 region has the DNA TGTGCCAGCATCGTACACGCCTTGAATTCACCCCTCCACTTT.

This CDR3 reads CASSIRDRRTEAFF. The CDR3 DNA sequence: TGTGCCAGCAGTATCCGGGACAGAAGAACTGAAGCTTTCTTT. The chain employs TRBV27 and TRBJ1-1; 7 bases line up with TRBD1. From germline, CDR1 is MNHEY and CDR2 SMNVEV (reference sequence). Germline trimming cut 5 bases from V and 5 bases from J; bases unmatched to any gene: 8. This CDR3 contains 14 residues.

The gene calls are TRBV10-1 and TRBJ1-1; the D gene is possibly TRBD1 (6 bases). Trimming took off 4 bases at V and 5 bases at J, with 14 bases between the two ends. The CDR3 spans 14 residues. CDR1 is WNHNN, CDR2 SYGVQD, per germline (reference sequence). The CDR3 bases are TGCGCCAGCAGTGCCTCGACCAGGGGAACTGAAGCTTTCTTT. Protein: CASSASTRGTEAFF.

The chain joins TRBV30 to TRBJ2-7; tentatively, D is TRBD1 (6 bases). Germline values: CDR1 GTSNPN, CDR2 SVGIG (reference sequence). Trimming took 7 bases from V and 3 from J, leaving 16 bases between them. This CDR3 is 13 amino acids long. The CDR3 loop reads CAYEPGVYYEQYF. In DNA, the CDR3 is TGTGCCTACGAGCCAGGGGTATACTACGAGCAGTACTTC.

The chain combines TRBV6-5 with TRBJ1-1, with 8 bases aligning to TRBD1. The CDR3 is made up of 14 amino acids. Germline CDR1 is MNHEY and CDR2 is SVGAGI. The junction had 7 bases not matched to a gene; V was cut back by 6 bases and J by 4 bases. CDR3 nucleotides: TGTGCCAGCAGGCTGGCAGGGGGCTTCACTGAAGCTTTCTTT. It translates to CASRLAGGFTEAFF.

About this clone itself: Additional DNA sequences in this sample encode the identical CDR3. The V gene is TRBV19, the J gene TRBJ2-1, with D unresolved. Trimming took 5 bases from V and 6 from J, leaving 8 bases between them. CDR3 length equals 12 residues. CDR1 and CDR2 (germline): LNHDA, SQIVND (reference sequence). CDR3 sequence reads: CASSGSGNEQFF. Written as DNA, the CDR3 is TGTGCCAGTAGTGGCTCAGGCAATGAGCAGTTCTTC.

The chain carries TRBV5-6 and TRBJ2-3; 7 nucleotides line up with TRBD2. Unmatched junction bases numbered 6, after V lost 2 bases and J lost 0 bases. The germline CDR1 and CDR2 sequences are SGHDT and YYEEEE. The CDR3 is 16 residues long. The CDR3 DNA is TGTGCCAGCAGCTTAATAGCGGGTTTTAGCACAGATACGCAGTATTTT. It encodes CASSLIAGFSTDTQYF.

V is TRBV7-9 and J is TRBJ2-1; TRBD1 might be the D (6 bases). V lost 1 base and J 2 bases, leaving 9 bases between the germline ends. The CDR3 spans 15 residues. Germline lookup yields CDR1 SEHNR and CDR2 FQNEAQ (reference sequence). Written as DNA, the CDR3 is TGTGCCAGCAGCTTAGACAGGGCTCCCTACAATGAGCAGTTCTTC. Its protein product is CASSLDRAPYNEQFF.